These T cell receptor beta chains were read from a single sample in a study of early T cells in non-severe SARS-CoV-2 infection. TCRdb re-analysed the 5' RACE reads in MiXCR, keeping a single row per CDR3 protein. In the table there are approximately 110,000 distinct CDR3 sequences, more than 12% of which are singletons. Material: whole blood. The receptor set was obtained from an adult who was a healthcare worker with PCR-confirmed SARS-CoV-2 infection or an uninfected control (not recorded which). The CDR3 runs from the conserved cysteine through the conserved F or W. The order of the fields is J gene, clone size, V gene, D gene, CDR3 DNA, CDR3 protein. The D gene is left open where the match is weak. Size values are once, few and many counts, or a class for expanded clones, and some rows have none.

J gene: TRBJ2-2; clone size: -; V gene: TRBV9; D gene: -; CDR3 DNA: TGTGCCAGCAGCGCGTGGACAGCTTGGAACACCGGGGAGCTGTTTTTT; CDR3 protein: CASSAWTAWNTGELFF
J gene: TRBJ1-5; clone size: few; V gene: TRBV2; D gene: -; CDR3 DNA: TGTGCCAGCAGTACGGGACCAACCGTTCAGCCCCAGCATTTT; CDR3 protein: CASSTGPTVQPQHF
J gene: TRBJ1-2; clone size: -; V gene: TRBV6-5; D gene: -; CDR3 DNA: TGTGCCAGCAGTTACTCAACCGGGGGTGTATTCGGCTACACCTTC; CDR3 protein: CASSYSTGGVFGYTF
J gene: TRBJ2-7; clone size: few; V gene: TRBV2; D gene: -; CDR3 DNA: TGTGCCAGCAAAGAGTTAAGTGACGAGCAGTACTTC; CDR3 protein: CASKELSDEQYF
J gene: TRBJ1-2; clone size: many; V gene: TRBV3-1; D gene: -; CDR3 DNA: TGTGCCAGCAGCCGAGATTTTCGGGACTATGGCTACACCTTC; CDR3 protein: CASSRDFRDYGYTF
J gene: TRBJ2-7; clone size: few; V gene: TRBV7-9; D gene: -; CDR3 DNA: TGTGCCAGCAGCTTTAGGGCAGGGTACGAGCAGTACTTC; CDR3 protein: CASSFRAGYEQYF
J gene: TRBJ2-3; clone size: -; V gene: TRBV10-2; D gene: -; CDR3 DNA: TGCGCCAGCAAAGGCTGGCGTTCTAGCACAGATACGCAGTATTTT; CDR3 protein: CASKGWRSSTDTQYF
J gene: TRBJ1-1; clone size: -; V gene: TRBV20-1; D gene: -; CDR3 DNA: TGCAGTGCTAGAGATCCCGGCAGGGTACGGACTGAAGCTTTCTTT; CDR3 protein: CSARDPGRVRTEAFF
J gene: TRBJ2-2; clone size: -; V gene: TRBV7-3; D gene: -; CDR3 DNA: TGTGCCAGCAGCACCGAGACCGGGGAGCTGTTTTTT; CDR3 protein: CASSTETGELFF
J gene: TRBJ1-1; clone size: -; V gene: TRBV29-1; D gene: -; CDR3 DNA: TGCAGCGTGGAAAGGGGGGCAGGGAACACTGAAGCTTTCTTT; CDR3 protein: CSVERGAGNTEAFF
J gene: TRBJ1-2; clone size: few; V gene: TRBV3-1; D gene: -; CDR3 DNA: TGTGCCAGCAGCCAAGGTTATACAGGGAGGTATGGCTACACCTTC; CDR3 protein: CASSQGYTGRYGYTF
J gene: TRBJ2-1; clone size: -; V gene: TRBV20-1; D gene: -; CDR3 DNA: TGCAGTGCTAGGGATGGGACGAGCTACCACAATGAGCAGTTCTTC; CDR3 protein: CSARDGTSYHNEQFF
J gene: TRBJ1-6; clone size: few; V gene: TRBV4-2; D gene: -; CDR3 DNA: TGTGCCAGCAGCCAGTTGACAGTAGGATCACCCCTCCACTTT; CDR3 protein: CASSQLTVGSPLHF
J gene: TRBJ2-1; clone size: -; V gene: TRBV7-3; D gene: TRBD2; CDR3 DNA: TGTGCCAGCAGCGATAGCGGGGGGCTTACAACCCCCAAGTTC; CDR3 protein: CASSDSGGLTTPKF
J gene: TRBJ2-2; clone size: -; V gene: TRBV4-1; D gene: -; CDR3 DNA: TGCGCCAGCAGCCACACCCGCCAGGGCGTGGGGGAGCTGTTTTTT; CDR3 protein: CASSHTRQGVGELFF
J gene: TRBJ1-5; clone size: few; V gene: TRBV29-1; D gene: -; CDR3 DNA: TGCAGCGTTGGAGGGAATAGCAATCAGCCCCAGCATTTT; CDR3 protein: CSVGGNSNQPQHF
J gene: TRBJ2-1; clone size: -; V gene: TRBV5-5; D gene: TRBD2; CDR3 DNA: TGTGCCAGCAGCAACGGACTAGCGCAATACCCCGGTGAGCAGTTCTTC; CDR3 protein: CASSNGLAQYPGEQFF
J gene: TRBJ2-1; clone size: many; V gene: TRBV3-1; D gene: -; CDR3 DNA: TGTGCCAGCAGCCAAGGAGAAAGGCACAATGAGCAGTTCTTC; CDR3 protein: CASSQGERHNEQFF
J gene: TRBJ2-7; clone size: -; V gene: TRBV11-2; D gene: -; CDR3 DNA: TGTGCCAGCAGCGTTACACCAGCCTACGAGCAGTACTTC; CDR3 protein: CASSVTPAYEQYF
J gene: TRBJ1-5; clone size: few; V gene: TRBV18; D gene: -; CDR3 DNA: TGTGCCAGCTCGCCTACAGGGATTAATCAGCCCCAGCATTTT; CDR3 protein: CASSPTGINQPQHF
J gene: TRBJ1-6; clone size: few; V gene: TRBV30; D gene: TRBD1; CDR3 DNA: TGTGCCTGGAGTGAGGGACAGTTGTCACCCCTCCACTTT; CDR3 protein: CAWSEGQLSPLHF
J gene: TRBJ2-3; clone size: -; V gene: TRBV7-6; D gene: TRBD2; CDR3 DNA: TGTGCCAGCAGCGATGTAGCGGGGGCAGATACGCAGTATTTT; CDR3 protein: CASSDVAGADTQYF
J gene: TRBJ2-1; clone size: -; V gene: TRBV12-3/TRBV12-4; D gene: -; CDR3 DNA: TGTGCCAGCGGGGGGCGCTCCTACAATGAGCAGTTCTTC; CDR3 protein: CASGGRSYNEQFF
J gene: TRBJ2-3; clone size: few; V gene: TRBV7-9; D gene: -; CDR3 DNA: TGTGCCAGCAGCTTTGGCCTAGTGGGAACAGATACGCAGTATTTT; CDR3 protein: CASSFGLVGTDTQYF
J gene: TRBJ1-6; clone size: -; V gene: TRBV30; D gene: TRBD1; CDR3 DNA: TGTGCCTGGACCAGGACAGGGCTGAATTCACCCCTCCACTTT; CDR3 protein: CAWTRTGLNSPLHF
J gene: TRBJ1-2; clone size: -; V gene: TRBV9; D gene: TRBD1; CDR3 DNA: TGTGCCAGCAGCGTAGAGGGACAGGGGGCTCACTATGGCTACACCTTC; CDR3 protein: CASSVEGQGAHYGYTF
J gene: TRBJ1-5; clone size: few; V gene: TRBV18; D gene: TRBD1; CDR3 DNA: TGTGCCAGCTCACCCCTGCGGGACAGGGGCTTTGGTCAGCCCCAGCATTTT; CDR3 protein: CASSPLRDRGFGQPQHF
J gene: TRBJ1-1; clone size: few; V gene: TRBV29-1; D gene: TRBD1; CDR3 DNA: TGCAGCGTTGGAAGGGACAGTGGGGCTTTCTTT; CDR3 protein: CSVGRDSGAFF
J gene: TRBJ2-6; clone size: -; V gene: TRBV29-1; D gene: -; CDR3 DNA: TGCAGCGTGTCAGCCTTCTCTGGGGCCAACGTCCTGACTTTC; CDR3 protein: CSVSAFSGANVLTF
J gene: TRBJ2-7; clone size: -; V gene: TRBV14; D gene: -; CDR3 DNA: TGTGCCAGCAGCCAAGAACAAGGGATGGGCTACGAGCAGTACTTC; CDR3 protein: CASSQEQGMGYEQYF
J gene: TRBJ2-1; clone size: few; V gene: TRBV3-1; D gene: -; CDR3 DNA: TGTGCCAGCAGCCCTTGGGGGAGTGAGCAGTTCTTC; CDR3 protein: CASSPWGSEQFF
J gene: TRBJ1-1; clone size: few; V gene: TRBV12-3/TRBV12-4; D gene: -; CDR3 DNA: TGTGCCAGCAGCCACAAACTGAACACTGAAGCTTTCTTT; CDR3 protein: CASSHKLNTEAFF
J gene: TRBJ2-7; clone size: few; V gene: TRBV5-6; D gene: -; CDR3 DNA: TGTGCCAGCAGCTTGGGACAAAACTACGAGCAGTACTTC; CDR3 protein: CASSLGQNYEQYF
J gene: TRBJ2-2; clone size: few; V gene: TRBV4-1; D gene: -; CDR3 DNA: TGCGCCAGCAGCCAAGATGCTAACGTGAACACCGGGGAGCTGTTTTTT; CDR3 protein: CASSQDANVNTGELFF
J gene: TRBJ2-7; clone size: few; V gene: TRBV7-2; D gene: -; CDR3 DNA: TGTGCCAGCAGCTTCATCAGGGGACGCTACGAGCAGTACTTC; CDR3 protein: CASSFIRGRYEQYF
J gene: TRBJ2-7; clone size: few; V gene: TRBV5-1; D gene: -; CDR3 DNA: TGCGCCAGCACCCCGGGGCAGGGTGACGAGCAGTACTTC; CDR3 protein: CASTPGQGDEQYF
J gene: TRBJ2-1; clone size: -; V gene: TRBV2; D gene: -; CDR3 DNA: TGTGCCAGCAGGGACGTTCAGGATGAGCAGTTCTTC; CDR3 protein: CASRDVQDEQFF
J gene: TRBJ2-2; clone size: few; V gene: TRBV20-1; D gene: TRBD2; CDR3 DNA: TGCAGTGCTATGGATCGGGGGGGCTCCGGGGAGCTGTTTTTT; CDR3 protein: CSAMDRGGSGELFF
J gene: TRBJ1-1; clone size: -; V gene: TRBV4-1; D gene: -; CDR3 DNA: TGCGCCAGCAGCCAGCTCCTGCCGGGTCTTAAAGCTTTCTTT; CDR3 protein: CASSQLLPGLKAFF
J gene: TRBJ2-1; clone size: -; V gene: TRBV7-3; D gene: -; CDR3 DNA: TGTGCCAGCAGCCAAGCCTCGTCGGACGGTGAGCAGTTCTTC; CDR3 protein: CASSQASSDGEQFF
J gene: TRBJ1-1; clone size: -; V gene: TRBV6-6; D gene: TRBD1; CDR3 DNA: TGTGCCAGCAGGGCCGGGACAGGGGGAATAATTTCTGGCGCTTTCTTT; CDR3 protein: CASRAGTGGIISGAFF
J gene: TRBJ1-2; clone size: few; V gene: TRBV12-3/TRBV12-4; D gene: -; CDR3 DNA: TGTGCCAGCACCTTAGGGACTAACTATGGCTACACCTTC; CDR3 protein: CASTLGTNYGYTF
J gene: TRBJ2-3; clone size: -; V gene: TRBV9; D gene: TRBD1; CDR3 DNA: TGTGCCAGCAGCGTAGAGGGACAGGACACAGATACGCAGTATTTT; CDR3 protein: CASSVEGQDTDTQYF